These 18 T cell receptor beta chains were sequenced from one sample in a study of T-cell reconstitution after alpha-beta-depleted transplantation in children. For TCRbeta, the library was prepared with unique molecular identifiers. TCRdb re-derived calls from the PCR reads in MiXCR, one entry per CDR3 protein. The data show a few hundred thousand distinct CDR3 sequences, 10% seen once. The sample in question was PBMCs from the stem cell graft donor, obtained from the stem cell graft. These receptors originate from a human donor who donated a stem cell graft to a child with acute lymphoblastic leukemia.

This clonotype was seen repeatedly, ten times or more. This chain uses TRBV15 with TRBJ2-1; D is ambiguous. Trimming pared 0 bases from V and 9 bases from J, leaving 6 bases between. CDR1 and CDR2 from the germline V gene are LNHNV and YYDKDF (reference sequence). The CDR3 sequence is 12 residues long. The CDR3 region has the DNA TGTGCCACCAGCAGAGATCCGGGTGAGCAGTTCTTC. This sequence encodes CATSRDPGEQFF.

This clonotype was recorded many times. In DNA, the CDR3 is TGTGCCAGCAGCTTAGCTGGCGGACAGGGCTTCTCCTACGAGCAGTACTTC. Translation: CASSLAGGQGFSYEQYF. The genes are TRBV7-8 and TRBJ2-7, with 8 nucleotides matching TRBD1. Per germline, CDR1 SGHVS and CDR2 FQNEAQ. The CDR3 covers 17 residues. V lost 0 bases to trimming and J lost 0 bases; unmatched junction nucleotides: 7.

The chain recombines TRBV12-3 or TRBV12-4 with TRBJ2-1; TRBD1 aligns across 8 bases. Trimming took 5 bases from V and 5 from J; bases not matched to a gene: 8. This CDR3 has 15 amino acids. The CDR3 loop is CASSEPGQEDNEQFF. The CDR3 nucleotides read TGTGCCAGCAGTGAACCGGGACAGGAAGACAATGAGCAGTTCTTC.

This sequence joins TRBV4-1 and TRBJ2-6, with 7 bases aligning to TRBD1. This CDR3 has 18 amino acids. V gave up 4 bases and J gave up 1 base; unmatched junction bases: 10. CDR1 and CDR2 from the germline V gene are MGHRA and YSYEKL. CDR3 amino acids: CASSRGQELDSGANVLTF. CDR3 DNA sequence: TGCGCCAGCAGCCGTGGACAGGAATTAGATTCTGGGGCCAACGTCCTGACTTTC.

In this sample, this clonotype turned up a few times. This chain connects TRBV7-2 to TRBJ1-1, with D unclear. Trimming cost V 0 bases and J 5 bases, with 13 bases left between them. There are 15 residues in the CDR3. Germline lookup yields CDR1 SGHTA and CDR2 FQGNSA. CDR3 amino acids: CASSLALGRHTEAFF. As DNA, the CDR3 is TGTGCCAGCAGCTTAGCGCTTGGCAGGCATACTGAAGCTTTCTTT.

This clonotype has only a few counts. The chain carries TRBV28 and TRBJ2-3; 7 bases line up with TRBD2. The CDR3 consists of 18 residues. CDR1 and CDR2 from the germline V gene are MDHEN and SYDVKM. V was pared by 2 bases and J by 1 base, with 12 bases of the junction left unmatched. The CDR3 DNA reads as TGTGCCAGCAGTTTAGGACTTAGCGCGGGAGCGGGCACAGATACGCAGTATTTT. This codes for CASSLGLSAGAGTDTQYF.

DNA of the CDR3: TGTGCCAGCAGCCAGGGACAGGGGGCAGGTGGCTACACCTTC. It is translated as CASSQGQGAGGYTF. The chain combines TRBV6-2 or TRBV6-3 with TRBJ1-2; 12 bases line up with TRBD1. J gave up 7 bases and V 6 bases, and 6 bases lay outside the gene matches. This CDR3 comprises 14 residues. CDR1 and CDR2 (germline): MNHEY, SVGEGT.

This clonotype was seen repeatedly, ten times or more. CDR3 region: CASSLVWASGSSYNEQFF. The DNA for the CDR3 is TGCGCCAGCAGCTTGGTCTGGGCTAGCGGGAGCTCCTACAATGAGCAGTTCTTC. V is TRBV5-1 and J is TRBJ2-1; 10 nucleotides agree with TRBD2. V trimming: 0 bases; J trimming: 0 bases; junction bases outside the gene matches: 6. Germline CDR1 and CDR2: SGHRS and YFSETQ. This CDR3 spans 18 amino acids.

This clonotype was seen more than once but under ten times. V usage is TRBV5-1 and J usage is TRBJ2-3, with a weak D call TRBD2 (5 bases). CDR1 is SGHRS, CDR2 YFSETQ, per germline. This CDR3 region has 13 residues. The V gene lost 4 bases and the J gene lost 5 bases, with 11 bases spanning the gap. The CDR3 loop reads CASSDGGGDTQYF. CDR3 nucleotides: TGCGCCAGCAGCGACGGAGGCGGAGATACGCAGTATTTT.

This clonotype was detected ten times or more. The DNA of the CDR3 is TGTGCCAGCAGTGCGGGAACTAGCGACACAGATACGCAGTATTTT. Protein sequence: CASSAGTSDTDTQYF. The chain has TRBV12-3 or TRBV12-4 and TRBJ2-3; 7 nucleotides match TRBD2. The length of the CDR3 is 15 residues. V lost 5 bases, J lost 2 bases, and 7 bases stayed unmatched.

This clonotype was found a few times. This sequence joins TRBV12-3 or TRBV12-4 and TRBJ2-7; 9 nucleotides line up with TRBD2. Trimming removed 5 bases from V and 5 bases from J; junction bases left unmatched: 10. The CDR3 runs to 15 residues. CDR3 loop: CASSPSGTKPHEQYF. The CDR3 coding sequence is TGTGCCAGCAGTCCTAGCGGGACGAAACCCCACGAGCAGTACTTC.

V gene TRBV28 combines with J gene TRBJ2-1; D is possibly TRBD2 (6 bases). CDR3 length equals 14 residues. Germline CDR1 MDHEN, CDR2 SYDVKM. Between the trimmed V and J ends, which lost 3 bases and 8 bases, there was a span of 14 bases. The CDR3 DNA reads as TGTGCCAGCAGTTTCCCCGGGGGTGCGGATGAGCAGTTCTTC. This gives the protein CASSFPGGADEQFF.

This clonotype has at least ten counts. This sequence joins TRBV20-1 and TRBJ2-7, with 10 nucleotides matching TRBD2. V gave up 1 base and J gave up 4 bases; unmatched junction bases: 7. Per the germline V gene, CDR1 is DFQATT and CDR2 is SNEGSKA (reference sequence). This CDR3 is 15 amino acids long. The CDR3 region is CSARGPSGRRYEQYF. The CDR3 DNA reads TGCAGTGCTAGAGGCCCTAGCGGGAGAAGATACGAGCAGTACTTC.

This clonotype was found many times. The gene calls are TRBV29-1 and TRBJ2-3; 7 nucleotides line up with TRBD2. Germline V CDR1 and CDR2: SQVTM, ANQGSEA. CDR3 length: 14 amino acids. V lost 5 bases and J lost 2; bases outside the gene matches: 7. The CDR3 reads CSVPQSGTTDTQYF. CDR3 DNA: TGCAGCGTTCCCCAGAGCGGGACCACAGATACGCAGTATTTT.

As regards this clonotype: At one end the junction does not follow the germline gene, possibly because of a read error. The genes are TRBV28 and TRBJ2-4; D not resolved. Germline CDR1 MDHEN, CDR2 SYDVKM. CDR3 length: 14 residues. The CDR3 reads CASSPHSTKNIHYF. The CDR3 bases are TGTGCCAGCAGCCCCCACAGTACCAAAAACATTCACTACTTC.

The chain is built from TRBV19 and TRBJ1-5; a possible D gene is TRBD1 (5 bases). Trimming removed 6 bases from V and 0 bases from J, with 12 bases in between. The CDR3 sequence is 15 residues long. Germline CDR1 and CDR2: LNHDA and SQIVND (reference sequence). CDR3 amino acids: CASRMTDYSNQPQHF. In DNA form, the CDR3 reads TGTGCCAGTAGAATGACAGACTATAGCAATCAGCCCCAGCATTTT.

The gene calls are TRBV19 and TRBJ1-2; D is unclear. The CDR3 is 12 residues long. V shed 7 bases and J shed 4 bases, with 10 bases lying between them. Germline assignment: CDR1 LNHDA and CDR2 SQIVND (reference sequence). DNA for the CDR3: TGTGCCAGTACCCGTTTGGGCTATGGCTACACCTTC. This codes for CASTRLGYGYTF.

At least ten counts were recorded for this clonotype. V and J are TRBV5-1 and TRBJ2-5; 7 bases align to TRBD2. The CDR3 spans 14 residues. With 3 bases clipped from V and 4 bases from J, the junction kept 6 bases outside the gene matches. Germline values: CDR1 SGHRS, CDR2 YFSETQ. As DNA, the CDR3 is TGCGCCAGCAGCTCTCAAGCGGGGCTAGAGACCCAGTACTTC. Translated: CASSSQAGLETQYF.